The 2 T cell receptor beta chains below all came from one sample that was sequenced in a study of early T cells in non-severe SARS-CoV-2 infection. TCRdb re-called the 5' RACE reads through MiXCR, storing one row per CDR3 protein. The data contain 25,000 to 40,000 distinct CDR3 sequences, roughly 5% of them seen just once; the ten biggest clones take up 21%. The sequenced sample was whole blood. These TCRs come from an adult who was a healthcare worker with PCR-confirmed SARS-CoV-2 infection or an uninfected control (not recorded which).

This clonotype has ten or more counts. This chain links TRBV6-6 with TRBJ1-1, with D tentatively TRBD1 (6 bases). The CDR3 consists of 12 residues. Per the germline V gene, CDR1 is MNHNY and CDR2 is SVGAGI (reference sequence). Trimming removed 6 bases at V and 1 base at J, with 6 bases between. The CDR3 loop reads CASSRGNTEAFF. DNA of the CDR3: TGTGCCAGCAGCAGGGGGAACACTGAAGCTTTCTTT.

This clonotype was seen more than once but under ten times. Here the CDR3 reads CASSLARNNEQFF. Here the CDR3 DNA reads TGTGCCAGCAGCTTAGCCCGTAACAATGAGCAGTTCTTC. The chain recombines TRBV7-2 with TRBJ2-1; D is unclear. V lost 0 bases to trimming and J lost 5 bases, with 5 bases between them. The germline gives CDR1 SGHTA, CDR2 FQGNSA. The CDR3 extends over 13 amino acids. The full variable domain, with the rest looked up from reference TRBV7-2 and TRBJ2-1, is GAGVSQSPSNKVTEKGKDVELRCDPISGHTALYWYRQSLGQGLEFLIYFQGNSAPDKSGLPSDRFSAERTGGSVSTLTIQRTQQEDSAVYLCASSLARNNEQFFGPGTRLTVL.